This T cell receptor (beta chain) was captured by sequencing in a study of cytomegalovirus exposure and HLA in healthy donors. The wider study: Most genotyped donors, around 86% of some 400, had Caucasian-associated genetic ancestry.

Findings of the study overall: Previous analysis showed most TCR beta V segments were productive about 90% or about 30% of the time. CMV antigen specificity was confirmed in vitro for a few CMV-associated chains.

The CDR3 totals 17 residues. Germline V lookup: CDR1 MGHRA, CDR2 YSYEKL. V shed 6 bases and J 2 bases; nucleotides not matched to a gene: 12. The PCR was carried out with 60 Vbeta primers and 13 Jbeta primers. The repertoire was sequenced with immunoSEQ multiplex PCR; TCRdb's copy has only in-frame clones and lacks some. The listing contains roughly 80,000 clones. Worth noting for this clone: What it binds is unknown.

Sequencing input: PBMCs. The chain recombines TRBV4-1 with TRBJ2-7, with TRBD2 matching 11 bases. The receptor was derived from a man in his fifties or sixties in good health and CMV-seropositive. The CDR3 coding sequence is TGCGCCAGCAGTAGGGGGTCACTAGCGGGAGCGACCTACGAGCAGTACTTC. This encodes CASSRGSLAGATYEQYF.